These 13 T cell receptor beta chains were sequenced from one sample in a study of cytomegalovirus exposure and HLA in healthy donors. Primers for the PCR totalled 60 Vbeta and 13 Jbeta. Clones were read by immunoSEQ multiplex PCR, and TCRdb kept only the in-frame ones, dropping some. The sample carries tens of thousands of clones, about nine tenths recorded once. Sequencing input: PBMCs. The receptors originated from a man between 18 and 29 years old in good health and CMV-seronegative.

This clone was picked up a small number of times. The chain is built from TRBV7-8 and TRBJ2-7; 13 bases are a match to TRBD2. Trimming cost V 5 bases and J 8 bases; bases outside gene matches: 15. CDR1 and CDR2 (germline): SGHVS, FQNEAQ. The CDR3 is made up of 17 amino acids. The CDR3 sequence is CASSPGTSGMGVTKQYF. The CDR3 bases are TGTGCCAGCAGCCCCGGGACTAGCGGGATGGGTGTTACGAAGCAGTACTTC. Combining the CDR3 with reference TRBV7-8 and TRBJ2-7 gives the whole variable domain GAGVSQSPRYKVAKRGQDVALRCDPISGHVSLFWYQQALGQGPEFLTYFQNEAQLDKSGLPSDRFFAERPEGSVSTLKIQRTQQEDSAVYLCASSPGTSGMGVTKQYFGPGTRLTVT.

The V and J genes are TRBV19 and TRBJ1-1, with 7 bases identical to TRBD1. The CDR3 runs 17 residues. Trimming at V came to 3 bases and at J to 0 bases, leaving 10 bases not matched to a gene. CDR1 and CDR2 (germline): LNHDA, SQIVND (reference sequence). As DNA, the CDR3 is TGTGCCAGTAGTATCGCCAGGGGGTCCCTTATGAACACTGAAGCTTTCTTT. Its translation: CASSIARGSLMNTEAFF.

CDR3 sequence: CASSSGTGDIDTQYF. CDR3 nucleotide sequence: TGTGCCAGTAGTTCCGGGACAGGGGATATAGATACGCAGTATTTT. The rearrangement joins TRBV19 to TRBJ2-3; 10 bases are shared with TRBD1. V trimming: 5 bases; J trimming: 5 bases; junction bases outside the gene matches: 7. Germline CDR1 reads LNHDA; CDR2 reads SQIVND (reference sequence). The CDR3 spans 15 residues.

V gene TRBV5-6 combines with J gene TRBJ1-1; no definite D call. V lost 3 bases, J lost 3 bases, and 12 bases lay in between. The CDR3 contains 14 residues. The V gene's germline CDR1 is SGHDT and CDR2 YYEEEE. CDR3 residues: CASSSTTVYTEAFF. CDR3 DNA: TGTGCCAGCAGCTCTACCACAGTGTACACTGAAGCTTTCTTT.

This clone was observed a handful of times. The gene calls are TRBV7-9 and TRBJ2-7; the D gene is possibly TRBD1 (7 bases). This CDR3 is built from 17 residues. V was clipped by 2 bases and J by 4 bases, with 21 bases between them. The V gene's germline CDR1 is SEHNR and CDR2 FQNEAQ (reference sequence). The CDR3 is CASSLYGGQFLPYEQYF. In nucleotides, the CDR3 is TGTGCCAGCAGCTTATACGGGGGACAGTTTTTACCGTACGAGCAGTACTTC.

V is TRBV28 and J is TRBJ1-5; possible D gene TRBD1, 6 bases. With 5 bases removed from V and 1 base from J, the gap between germline ends came to 12 bases. CDR1 and CDR2 from the germline V gene are MDHEN and SYDVKM. The CDR3 runs 15 residues. The CDR3 reads CASSKQGGSNQPQHF. CDR3 nucleotide sequence: TGTGCCAGCAGTAAACAGGGCGGCAGCAATCAGCCCCAGCATTTT. The whole variable domain, filled in from reference TRBV28 and TRBJ1-5, reads DVKVTQSSRYLVKRTGEKVFLECVQDMDHENMFWYRQDPGLGLRLIYFSYDVKMKEKGDIPEGYSVSREKKERFSLILESASTNQTSMYLCASSKQGGSNQPQHFGDGTRLSIL.

The gene calls are TRBV7-9 and TRBJ2-1; 8 bases are shared with TRBD2. Germline CDR1 is SEHNR and CDR2 is FQNEAQ (reference sequence). The CDR3 length is 13 residues. Unmatched junction bases numbered 6, after V lost 6 bases and J lost 8 bases. CDR3 nucleotide sequence: TGTGCCAGCAGGTCCAGCGGGAGAGATGAGCAGTTCTTC. Translated: CASRSSGRDEQFF.

CDR3 region: CASSQVVGPTYGYTF. The DNA for the CDR3 is TGCGCCAGCAGCCAAGTTGTGGGGCCTACCTATGGCTACACCTTC. The chain has TRBV4-1 and TRBJ1-2; TRBD1 is a possible D gene (5 bases). CDR1 and CDR2 from the germline V gene are MGHRA and YSYEKL. Trimming shortened V by 1 base and J by 4 bases, and 13 bases separated the two germline ends. The CDR3 sequence is 15 residues long.

V is TRBV18 and J is TRBJ2-5; 10 nucleotides align to TRBD2. Germline V gene data show CDR1 as KGHSH and CDR2 as LQKENI. CDR3 size: 15 residues. V was pared by 6 bases and J by 1 base, with 5 bases of the junction left unmatched. In DNA, the CDR3 is TGTGCCAGCTCGCCAGTAGCGGGAGGCCAAGAGACCCAGTACTTC. The encoded protein is CASSPVAGGQETQYF.

This clone was seen more than once but under ten times. The rearrangement joins TRBV5-1 to TRBJ2-2; the D is unclear. This CDR3 is 15 amino acids long. CDR1 is SGHRS, CDR2 YFSETQ, per germline. Trimming stripped 1 base from V and 2 bases from J, with 9 bases between. The CDR3 nucleotides are TGCGCCAGCAGCTTGTCATCTACCAACACCGGGGAGCTGTTTTTT. This encodes CASSLSSTNTGELFF.

The chain recombines TRBV7-2 with TRBJ1-4; 8 bases fit TRBD1. The junction had 15 bases not matched to a gene; V was cut back by 5 bases and J by 7 bases. The germline V gene has CDR1 SGHTA and CDR2 FQGNSA. The CDR3 is made up of 17 amino acids. CDR3 residues: CASSPELGQGRGEKLFF. The CDR3 region has the DNA TGTGCCAGCAGCCCCGAACTCGGACAGGGCCGGGGTGAAAAACTGTTTTTT.

The chain links TRBV6-5 to TRBJ2-5, with 7 bases matching TRBD1. V lost 3 bases to trimming and J lost 1 base; unmatched junction nucleotides: 5. Germline loops: CDR1 MNHEY, CDR2 SVGAGI. This CDR3 has 15 amino acids. CDR3 amino acids: CASSYKGAGQETQYF. CDR3 in DNA: TGTGCCAGCAGTTATAAGGGGGCGGGCCAAGAGACCCAGTACTTC.

The chain is built from TRBV28 and TRBJ2-7; 8 bases are a match to TRBD2. Trimming took 6 bases from V and 2 from J; bases not matched to a gene: 9. Germline assignment: CDR1 MDHEN and CDR2 SYDVKM. This CDR3 comprises 15 residues. Here the CDR3 reads CASSPGGTRAYEQYF. CDR3 nucleotides: TGTGCCAGCAGCCCCGGAGGGACTAGAGCCTACGAGCAGTACTTC.